Listed here are 27 T cell receptor beta chains from one sample, sequenced in a study of blood T cell repertoires in COVID-19. Sequenced by immunoSEQ multiplex PCR; TCRdb stores in-frame clones only, minus some. The sample carries tens of thousands of clones, over 75% recorded once. The sequenced material came from peripheral blood. These receptors all stem from a man between 60 and 70 years old with acute or convalescent COVID-19.

V is TRBV6-5 and J is TRBJ2-5; the match to TRBD1 covers 7 bases. The CDR3 consists of 14 residues. V gave up 4 bases and J gave up 7 bases; unmatched junction bases: 9. The germline CDR1 and CDR2 sequences are MNHEY and SVGAGI. CDR3 loop: CASSSRTGEGTQYF. The DNA for the CDR3 is TGTGCCAGCAGTTCTAGGACAGGAGAGGGGACCCAGTACTTC.

The chain carries TRBV18 and TRBJ2-7; possible D gene TRBD2, 5 bases. V lost 5 bases, J lost 2 bases, and 16 bases lay in between. The length of the CDR3 is 15 residues. Germline V gives CDR1 KGHSH, CDR2 LQKENI. CDR3 in DNA: TGTGCCAGCTCAAACCGGGGAGACCTAGCCTACGAGCAGTACTTC. Translating gives CASSNRGDLAYEQYF.

The V call is TRBV7-6, the J call TRBJ1-2, with 8 positions matching TRBD1. This CDR3 region has 15 residues. Germline V gene sequence: CDR1 SGHVS, CDR2 FNYEAQ. The junction had 9 bases not matched to a gene; V was cut back by 5 bases and J by 4 bases. CDR3 DNA sequence: TGTGCCAGCAGCATATCCGGGACAGGTTCCTATGGCTACACCTTC. This translates into CASSISGTGSYGYTF.

J is TRBJ2-3 and V is TRBV21-1; the table names TRBD1, a call not compared with the DNA. TRBV21-1 represents a pseudogene. The CDR3 loop spans 14 amino acids. CDR3 residues: CTAYGDNSTDTQYF. CDR3 nucleotide sequence: TGTACTGCGTATGGGGACAATAGCACAGATACGCAGTATTTT.

The chain carries TRBV3-1 (or the pseudogene TRBV3-2) and TRBJ2-5; a possible D gene is TRBD2 (6 bases). Germline-derived CDR1 and CDR2 are LGHDT and YNNKEL (reference sequence). The length of the CDR3 is 15 residues. V lost 1 base to trimming and J lost 2 bases, with 11 bases between them. Here the CDR3 reads CASSQGRGPQETQYF. The CDR3, as DNA: TGTGCCAGCAGCCAAGGGCGGGGCCCACAAGAGACCCAGTACTTC.

This chain joins TRBV4-3 and TRBJ2-7, with D uncertain. This CDR3 has 14 residues. V lost 0 bases to trimming and J lost 0 bases, with 6 bases between them. Germline V gene sequence: CDR1 LGHNA, CDR2 YSLEER. The chain's CDR3 is CASSQDRFSYEQYF. The CDR3 DNA sequence: TGCGCCAGCAGCCAAGACAGGTTCTCCTACGAGCAGTACTTC.

The chain has TRBV3-1 (or the pseudogene TRBV3-2) and TRBJ1-1; maybe TRBD1 (5 bases). This CDR3 region has 14 residues. Germline V CDR1 and CDR2: LGHDT, YNNKEL (reference sequence). V lost 2 bases, J lost 4 bases, and 11 bases lay in between. The CDR3 bases are TGTGCCAGCAGCCAAAAACAGGAGAGCACTGAAGCTTTCTTT. Translating it yields CASSQKQESTEAFF.

The chain uses TRBV6-5 and TRBJ2-7, with TRBD2 matching over 7 bases. This CDR3 has 15 amino acids. V shed 7 bases, J shed 2 bases, and the junction held 11 bases outside the gene matches. Germline assignment: CDR1 MNHEY and CDR2 SVGAGI. As DNA, the CDR3 is TGTGCCAGCAATCCCCTTGCGGGAGTTCCCTACGAGCAGTACTTC. Amino acids: CASNPLAGVPYEQYF.

The CDR3 region is CASARGGAYEQFF. In DNA, the CDR3 is TGTGCCAGCGCCCGCGGGGGGGCCTATGAGCAGTTCTTC. The chain recombines TRBV6-5 with TRBJ2-1, with 9 bases identical to TRBD2. This CDR3 has 13 amino acids. CDR1 is MNHEY and CDR2 is SVGAGI in the germline V gene. J gave up 8 bases and V 8 bases, and 7 bases lay outside the gene matches.

The chain links TRBV4-1 to TRBJ2-1; possible D gene TRBD1, 5 bases. The CDR3 totals 14 residues. Per germline, CDR1 MGHRA and CDR2 YSYEKL. Trimming took off 3 bases at V and 8 bases at J, with 14 bases between the two ends. The CDR3 bases are TGCGCCAGCAGCCAGGGCAGGGTTTGGGATGAGCAGTTCTTC. Amino acids: CASSQGRVWDEQFF.

The chain joins TRBV5-8 to TRBJ2-7; possibly TRBD1 for D (5 bases). The CDR3 sequence is 12 residues long. Trimming cost V 6 bases and J 0 bases, with 7 bases left between them. Germline V gene lookup returns CDR1 SGHTS and CDR2 YDEGEE. CDR3 DNA: TGTGCCAGCAACCAGGGCTCCTACGAGCAGTACTTC. Amino acid sequence: CASNQGSYEQYF.

The CDR3 coding sequence is TGTGCCACCAGTGGGGGACAGGGAAGCGGGGAGCTGTTTTTT. As protein: CATSGGQGSGELFF. J is TRBJ2-2 and V is TRBV24-1; 9 bases line up with TRBD1. This CDR3 spans 14 amino acids. Germline V gives CDR1 KGHDR, CDR2 SFDVKD. The ends lost 5 bases at V and 7 bases at J; junction bases unmatched: 4.

This sequence joins TRBV6-1 and TRBJ2-3, with a weak D call TRBD2 (5 bases). V was cut by 3 bases and J by 3 bases, with 16 bases left in between. Germline CDR1 and CDR2: MNHNS and SASEGT. The CDR3 extends over 16 amino acids. The CDR3 loop reads CASSETNARGTDTQYF. The CDR3 bases are TGTGCCAGCAGTGAGACCAACGCCCGGGGTACAGATACGCAGTATTTT.

V is TRBV10-3 and J is TRBJ2-1; D unresolved. Germline values: CDR1 ENHRY, CDR2 SYGVKD. This CDR3 is built from 15 residues. V shed 0 bases and J shed 0 bases, with 6 bases lying between them. CDR3 DNA sequence: TGTGCCATCAGTGAGTCAACGGGCTCCTACAATGAGCAGTTCTTC. Its translation: CAISESTGSYNEQFF.

DNA of the CDR3: TGCGCCAGCAGCAACAGCGGGGGGCGTAGCGATGAGCAGTTCTTC. As protein: CASSNSGGRSDEQFF. The rearrangement joins TRBV5-1 to TRBJ2-1; 9 nucleotides agree with TRBD2. With V trimmed by 4 bases and J by 8 bases, 10 bases remained unmatched. Germline V gene data show CDR1 as SGHRS and CDR2 as YFSETQ. The CDR3 sequence is 15 residues long.

The chain couples TRBV28 to TRBJ1-2; 9 bases are a match to TRBD1. Germline assignment: CDR1 MDHEN and CDR2 SYDVKM. The V and J ends lost 11 bases and 8 bases, in that order; junction bases with no gene match: 9. CDR3 length equals 12 residues. This CDR3 reads CAAHRGLQGYTF. CDR3 DNA: TGTGCCGCCCACAGGGGGCTTCAGGGCTACACCTTC.

The chain joins TRBV7-2 to TRBJ1-2; D may be TRBD1 (5 bases). CDR1 SGHTA and CDR2 FQGNSA come from the germline V gene. With 6 bases removed from V and 4 bases from J, the gap between germline ends came to 18 bases. This CDR3 is built from 15 residues. The CDR3 loop is CASRRAGLLSYGYTF. CDR3 DNA: TGTGCCAGCAGGCGCGCAGGGCTCCTTAGCTATGGCTACACCTTC.

This clone was detected once. The chain is built from TRBV5-6 and TRBJ2-1; 13 positions match TRBD2. V gave up 4 bases and J gave up 2 bases; unmatched junction bases: 3. This CDR3 has 16 amino acids. Germline V CDR1 and CDR2: SGHDT, YYEEEE. The CDR3 coding sequence is TGTGCCAGCAGCCTCGGACTAGCGGGAGCCTACAATGAGCAGTTCTTC. Protein sequence: CASSLGLAGAYNEQFF.

This chain connects TRBV29-1 to TRBJ2-7, with D perhaps matching TRBD1 (6 bases). Deletions cut 1 base from V and 3 bases from J, with 7 bases between. This CDR3 comprises 12 residues. CDR1 and CDR2 (germline): SQVTM, ANQGSEA. In DNA form, the CDR3 reads TGCAGCGTTGAAGGAGGGGGCTACGAGCAGTACTTC. Residues: CSVEGGGYEQYF.

Turning to this clone: In the same sample, other DNA sequences code for this CDR3. This chain connects TRBV5-1 to TRBJ2-7; TRBD2 is a possible D gene (6 bases). CDR3 length equals 14 residues. The V and J ends lost 3 bases and 2 bases respectively, with 12 bases between them. Per germline, CDR1 SGHRS and CDR2 YFSETQ. The CDR3: CASSSTGVPYEQYF. The CDR3 DNA reads TGCGCCAGCAGCTCAACGGGAGTTCCCTACGAGCAGTACTTC.

V usage is TRBV5-1 and J usage is TRBJ2-1; 8 nucleotides agree with TRBD2. With V trimmed by 0 bases and J by 2 bases, 1 base remained unmatched. This CDR3 spans 15 amino acids. In germline, CDR1 is SGHRS, CDR2 YFSETQ. CDR3 protein: CASSLAREAYNEQFF. The CDR3 DNA sequence: TGCGCCAGCAGCTTGGCGCGGGAGGCCTACAATGAGCAGTTCTTC.

This clone was recorded once. The CDR3 loop reads CASSLGRGGGFGNEQFF. The CDR3 DNA reads as TGTGCCAGCAGCCTAGGGAGGGGCGGGGGGTTCGGCAATGAGCAGTTCTTC. The genes are TRBV14 and TRBJ2-1; 8 bases fit TRBD2. The germline gives CDR1 SGHDN, CDR2 FVKESK. The CDR3 is 17 amino acids. With V trimmed by 4 bases and J by 6 bases, 14 bases remained unmatched.

This clone appeared once. J is TRBJ1-3 and V is TRBV7-3; tentative D call: TRBD1 (5 bases). The CDR3 is 17 amino acids. Trimming shortened V by 1 base and J by 0 bases, and 13 bases separated the two germline ends. The germline gives CDR1 SGHTA, CDR2 FQGTGA. This CDR3 reads CASSLNGHLNSGNTIYF. For the CDR3, the DNA is TGTGCCAGCAGCTTAAATGGACACCTGAACTCTGGAAACACCATATATTTT. The full variable domain, its missing parts supplied by reference TRBV7-3 and TRBJ1-3, is GAGVSQTPSNKVTEKGKYVELRCDPISGHTALYWYRQSLGQGPEFLIYFQGTGAADDSGLPNDRFFAVRPEGSVSTLKIQRTERGDSAVYLCASSLNGHLNSGNTIYFGEGSWLTVV.

The V gene is TRBV20-1, the J gene TRBJ2-2; the D gene is possibly TRBD1 (6 bases). Deletions cut 3 bases from V and 9 bases from J, with 14 bases between. CDR3 size: 13 residues. Per germline, CDR1 DFQATT and CDR2 SNEGSKA (reference sequence). This CDR3 is CSASSGAIRELFF. As DNA, the CDR3 is TGCAGTGCTAGTTCAGGGGCGATCCGGGAGCTGTTTTTT.

The chain uses TRBV4-2 and TRBJ2-7, with 7 bases fitting TRBD1. Germline V gives CDR1 LGHNA, CDR2 YNFKEQ. The CDR3 covers 15 residues. With 4 bases clipped from V and 0 bases from J, the junction kept 6 bases outside the gene matches. The CDR3 sequence: CASSPTGASSYEQYF. In DNA form, the CDR3 reads TGTGCCAGCAGCCCCACAGGGGCCAGCTCCTACGAGCAGTACTTC.

The chain joins TRBV4-2 to TRBJ1-5; D unresolved. This CDR3 is built from 15 residues. Between the trimmed V and J ends, which lost 0 bases and 4 bases, there was a span of 10 bases. Germline loops: CDR1 LGHNA, CDR2 YNFKEQ. Written as DNA, the CDR3 is TGTGCCAGCAGCCAAGATATGGTCGGGAATCAGCCCCAGCATTTT. This gives the protein CASSQDMVGNQPQHF.

This chain connects TRBV10-3 to TRBJ1-2, with 11 bases lining up with TRBD1. V lost 8 bases and J lost 4; bases outside the gene matches: 6. The length of the CDR3 is 14 residues. Germline CDR1 ENHRY, CDR2 SYGVKD. DNA for the CDR3: TGTGCCATCGGAGGGGACAGGGGGATCTATGGCTACACCTTC. Protein: CAIGGDRGIYGYTF.